The 31 T cell receptor beta chains in this list originate from one sample, sequenced in a study of T cells in Graves' hyperthyroidism and ophthalmopathy. There were TCR beta CDR3 regions amplified from RNA transcripts. The TCR CDR3 first-round RT-PCR relied on the HTBI primer set. MiXCR was run by TCRdb on the multiplex PCR reads, yielding one entry per CDR3 protein. The table lists about 580,000 distinct CDR3 sequences, around 42% of them singletons. The sequencing input was peripheral blood or thyroid tissue (not recorded which). These receptors were taken from a young woman with Graves' hyperthyroidism.

The genes are TRBV20-1 and TRBJ1-2; tentative D call: TRBD1 (5 bases). The germline V gene encodes CDR1 DFQATT and CDR2 SNEGSKA (reference sequence). V lost 0 bases and J 10 bases, leaving 15 bases between the germline ends. This CDR3 has 13 amino acids. The CDR3 region has the DNA TGCAGTGCTAGAGACCGGGGCCGAGGAGCCTACACCTTC. Its translation: CSARDRGRGAYTF.

This clonotype was counted ten times or more. V is TRBV12-3 or TRBV12-4 and J is TRBJ2-7, with 8 bases identical to TRBD1. This CDR3 has 16 amino acids. The J segment lost 4 bases and the V segment lost 5 bases, leaving 13 bases of the junction unmatched. CDR3 sequence: CASSPHPDRAVYEQYF. The CDR3 nucleotides are TGTGCCAGCAGTCCACATCCGGACAGGGCAGTGTACGAGCAGTACTTC.

The V and J genes are TRBV10-3 and TRBJ2-6, with a weak D call TRBD1 (6 bases). Trimming shortened V by 6 bases and J by 0 bases, and 18 bases separated the two germline ends. The CDR3 contains 18 residues. From germline, CDR1 is ENHRY and CDR2 SYGVKD. This chain's CDR3 is CAIRDSAGASSGANVLTF. In nucleotides, the CDR3 is TGTGCCATCAGGGACAGCGCCGGGGCCTCCTCTGGGGCCAACGTCCTGACTTTC.

There are many counts of this clonotype. This chain links TRBV6-1 with TRBJ2-6, with D unclear. The germline gives CDR1 MNHNS, CDR2 SASEGT. V was pared by 1 base and J by 3 bases, with 4 bases between. The CDR3 extends over 14 amino acids. CDR3 nucleotides: TGTGCCAGCAGTGAAGGGATTGGGGCCAACGTCCTGACTTTC. Protein sequence: CASSEGIGANVLTF.

This clonotype was counted only a few times. The junction differs from germline at one of its ends, possibly a read error. The J gene is TRBJ1-1, the V gene TRBV7-2; D is ambiguous. The germline V gene encodes CDR1 SGHTA and CDR2 FQGNSA. This CDR3 is 14 amino acids long. CDR3 sequence reads: CAGSPPSQTWKAFF. As DNA, the CDR3 is TGTGCCGGCAGCCCCCCTAGTCAGACTTGGAAAGCTTTCTTT.

This clonotype occurred a few times. The chain links TRBV4-1 to TRBJ2-6; 8 nucleotides line up with TRBD1. Germline V lookup: CDR1 MGHRA, CDR2 YSYEKL. The CDR3 is made up of 19 amino acids. V lost 1 base to trimming and J lost 0 bases; unmatched junction nucleotides: 8. CDR3 in amino acids: CASSQARGTGVSGANVLTF. The DNA for the CDR3 is TGCGCCAGCAGCCAAGCCCGGGGGACAGGAGTCTCTGGGGCCAACGTCCTGACTTTC.

This clonotype has just one count. A much larger clone is a single base away; this may be a read error. This is likely a read error, given that the CDR3 carries no conserved phenylalanine or tryptophan at its end. This sequence joins TRBV6-6 and TRBJ1-1, with D uncertain. Germline-derived CDR1 and CDR2 are MNHNY and SVGAGI (reference sequence). V was clipped by 2 bases and J by 6 bases, with 16 bases between them. This CDR3 region has 15 residues. The CDR3 loop is CASSYMNGPTPEAFS. Here the CDR3 DNA reads TGTGCCAGCAGTTACATGAACGGGCCTACCCCTGAAGCTTTCTCT.

V usage is TRBV25-1 and J usage is TRBJ1-1, with D possibly TRBD1 on 5 matching bases. CDR3 length equals 13 residues. Germline CDR1 MGHDK, CDR2 SYGVNS. CDR3: CARDGRGSTEAFF. The CDR3, as DNA: TGTGCTAGAGACGGACGGGGGAGCACTGAAGCTTTCTTT.

This clonotype was seen many times. This rearrangement joins TRBV6-7 to TRBJ1-2, with D hard to call. TRBV6-7 is placed among ORFs of uncertain function. V was pared by 6 bases and J by 2 bases, with 10 bases between. The CDR3 runs 13 residues. The CDR3: CASRLTENYGYTF. CDR3 coding DNA: TGTGCCAGCAGACTCACCGAGAACTATGGCTACACCTTC.

This clonotype was seen more than once but under ten times. The chain joins TRBV2 to TRBJ2-3; 12 nucleotides agree with TRBD2. There are 15 residues in the CDR3. V lost 6 bases to trimming and J lost 2 bases; unmatched junction nucleotides: 3. Germline CDR1 reads SNHLY; CDR2 reads FYNNEI. Here the CDR3 DNA reads TGTGCCAGCAGCCGACTAGCGGGAGACACAGATACGCAGTATTTT. Protein: CASSRLAGDTDTQYF.

This clonotype has at least ten counts. The CDR3 spells CASSYFSGRGETQYF. CDR3 in DNA: TGTGCCAGCAGTTACTTTAGCGGGAGAGGAGAGACCCAGTACTTC. The V and J genes are TRBV6-5 and TRBJ2-5, with TRBD2 matching 9 bases. After removal of 1 base from V and 4 bases from J, the junction contained 4 bases not matched to a gene. The CDR3 totals 15 residues. Germline V gene lookup returns CDR1 MNHEY and CDR2 SVGAGI.

V gene TRBV24-1 combines with J gene TRBJ1-6; 9 nucleotides agree with TRBD1. Germline trimming cut 4 bases from V and 5 bases from J; bases unmatched to any gene: 8. Germline CDR1 KGHDR, CDR2 SFDVKD. CDR3 length: 17 residues. The CDR3 region has the DNA TGTGCCACCAGTGACGGACAGGGGCAGAGACATAATTCACCCCTCCACTTT. It encodes CATSDGQGQRHNSPLHF.

This clonotype was seen only once. A much larger clone differs by one base, so this may be a read error. The J gene is TRBJ2-3, the V gene TRBV24-1; no definite D call. The J call may be faulty, since TRBJ1-5 better matches the DNA end. CDR3 length equals 13 residues. Germline values: CDR1 KGHDR, CDR2 SFDVKD. The CDR3 DNA reads as TGTGCCACCGGCGGAGATGTGGGAGATACGCAGCATTTT. Its protein product is CATGGDVGDTQHF.

This clonotype was found many times. The V call is TRBV19, the J call TRBJ2-7; D may correspond to TRBD1 or TRBD2 (5 bases each). The ends were cut back, 2 bases at V and 3 bases at J, with 14 bases in the middle. Germline-derived CDR1 and CDR2 are LNHDA and SQIVND (reference sequence). The CDR3 spans 15 residues. The DNA for the CDR3 is TGTGCCAGTAGTATAAGCCTGGGGGTCAACTACGAGCAGTACTTC. It specifies CASSISLGVNYEQYF.

This clonotype came up many times. The genes are TRBV6-2 or TRBV6-3 and TRBJ2-7, with D unclear. The germline CDR1 and CDR2 sequences are MNHEY and SVGEGT. The germline V and J ends were trimmed by 7 bases and 7 bases, with 11 bases remaining between them. This CDR3 spans 11 amino acids. CDR3 coding DNA: TGTGCCAGCACCAACTTGGGGGAGCAGTACTTC. Its protein product is CASTNLGEQYF.

The chain links TRBV15 to TRBJ1-2; D gene uncertain. The CDR3 has 17 amino acids. V was clipped by 3 bases and J by 4 bases, with 21 bases between them. Per germline, CDR1 LNHNV and CDR2 YYDKDF (reference sequence). CDR3 in DNA: TGTGCCACCAGCAGTGAACGGCGGCCAGCACCTTCCTATGGCTACACCTTC. Its translation is CATSSERRPAPSYGYTF.

This clonotype was seen ten or more times. This sequence joins TRBV4-1 and TRBJ2-7, with 8 bases fitting TRBD2. Germline V lookup: CDR1 MGHRA, CDR2 YSYEKL. This CDR3 has 16 amino acids. V gave up 0 bases and J gave up 0 bases; unmatched junction bases: 4. The CDR3 nucleotides read TGCGCCAGCAGCCAAGAGGGAACTAGCGGCTCCTACGAGCAGTACTTC. It specifies CASSQEGTSGSYEQYF.

This clonotype occurred many times. The chain links TRBV6-1 to TRBJ1-4, with TRBD1 as a possible D gene (5 bases). Germline V gene lookup returns CDR1 MNHNS and CDR2 SASEGT. There are 15 residues in the CDR3. Trimming cost V 7 bases and J 8 bases, with 20 bases left between them. The CDR3 nucleotides read TGTGCCAGCACCGACCCCGGGACGTCAGACGAAAAACTGTTTTTT. This translates into CASTDPGTSDEKLFF.

The gene calls are TRBV24-1 and TRBJ2-1; D remains ambiguous. V was clipped by 2 bases and J by 12 bases, with 19 bases between them. The CDR3 is 15 residues long. CDR1 is KGHDR and CDR2 is SFDVKD in the germline V gene. CDR3 DNA sequence: TGTGCCACCAGTGATTCGATCTTGCCAGCTGATACGCAGTTCTTC. This translates into CATSDSILPADTQFF.

As regards this clonotype: A much bigger clone sits one base away, suggesting this may be a read error. CDR3 coding DNA: TGTGCCACCAGTGTGGGACGGCAGAACACTGGAGCTTTCTTT. This encodes CATSVGRQNTGAFF. The chain recombines TRBV24-1 with TRBJ1-1; tentatively, D is TRBD1 (5 bases). The CDR3 length is 14 residues. In germline, CDR1 is KGHDR, CDR2 SFDVKD.

This clonotype was detected only a few times. The rearrangement joins TRBV20-1 to TRBJ2-5; tentative D call: TRBD2 (5 bases). This CDR3 spans 10 amino acids. V was shortened by 7 bases and J by 7 bases, with 10 bases between the two germline ends. CDR1 is DFQATT and CDR2 is SNEGSKA in the germline V gene (reference sequence). The CDR3 coding sequence is TGCAGTGGTGTCGAGGGGACCCAGTACTTC. It codes for CSGVEGTQYF.

This clonotype came up many times. V is TRBV7-2 and J is TRBJ2-7; 8 bases are shared with TRBD1. This CDR3 contains 13 residues. The V gene end was trimmed by 5 bases and the J gene end by 4 bases; junction bases not matched to a gene: 4. CDR1 and CDR2 from the germline V gene are SGHTA and FQGNSA. The CDR3 here is CASSRDRFYEQYF. The CDR3, as DNA: TGTGCCAGCAGCCGGGACAGGTTTTACGAGCAGTACTTC.

The rearrangement links TRBV10-3 to TRBJ1-1, with TRBD1 matching over 7 bases. V dropped 2 bases and J dropped 1; count of bases not matched to a gene: 4. The length of the CDR3 is 15 residues. Germline V CDR1 and CDR2: ENHRY, SYGVKD. As DNA, the CDR3 is TGTGCCATCAGTGAGACAGGGGACGAGAACACTGAAGCTTTCTTT. This encodes CAISETGDENTEAFF.

This chain joins TRBV7-3 and TRBJ1-2; D may be TRBD1 (6 bases). The CDR3 contains 18 residues. Germline V CDR1 and CDR2: SGHTA, FQGTGA. Trimming stripped 5 bases from V and 4 bases from J, with 26 bases between. The CDR3 sequence: CASSPDTGTFPRIYGYTF. The CDR3 DNA is TGTGCCAGCAGCCCTGACACCGGGACATTTCCAAGGATCTATGGCTACACCTTC.

The chain uses TRBV7-9 and TRBJ2-3; D not resolved. The germline V gene has CDR1 SEHNR and CDR2 FQNEAQ (reference sequence). Trimming removed 1 base from V and 0 bases from J, with 8 bases in between. The CDR3 loop spans 15 amino acids. The DNA for the CDR3 is TGTGCCAGCAGCTTAGACGGTACTAGCACAGATACGCAGTATTTT. Encoded protein: CASSLDGTSTDTQYF. Variable domain in full (rest from reference TRBV7-9 and TRBJ2-3): DTGVSQNPRHKITKRGQNVTFRCDPISEHNRLYWYRQTLGQGPEFLTYFQNEAQLEKSRLLSDRFSAERPKGSFSTLEIQRTEQGDSAMYLCASSLDGTSTDTQYFGPGTRLTVL.

The CDR3 DNA is TGTGCCAGCAGCCCCAAGGCAGGCTCCTACGAGCAGTACTTC. It codes for CASSPKAGSYEQYF. The rearrangement uses TRBV7-2 and TRBJ2-7; no firm D call. The CDR3 extends over 14 amino acids. The V end was cut by 5 bases, the J end by 0 bases, with 11 bases between. Germline CDR1 SGHTA, CDR2 FQGNSA.

This clonotype was counted only a few times. This chain joins TRBV13 and TRBJ2-3; 9 bases align to TRBD2. There are 17 residues in the CDR3. J gave up 1 base and V 1 base, and 6 bases lay outside the gene matches. Germline loops: CDR1 PRHDT, CDR2 FYEKMQ (reference sequence). This chain's CDR3 is CASSLVLAGHRTDTQYF. As DNA, the CDR3 is TGTGCCAGCAGCTTAGTGCTAGCGGGACACCGCACAGATACGCAGTATTTT. Together with reference TRBV13 and TRBJ2-3, the CDR3 gives the full variable domain: AAGVIQSPRHLIKEKRETATLKCYPIPRHDTVYWYQQGPGQDPQFLISFYEKMQSDKGSIPDRFSAQQFSDYHSELNMSSLELGDSALYFCASSLVLAGHRTDTQYFGPGTRLTVL.

The gene calls are TRBV7-2 and TRBJ2-3, with D perhaps matching TRBD1 or TRBD2 (6 bases each). There are 14 residues in the CDR3. V lost 7 bases, J lost 2 bases, and 13 bases lay in between. From germline, CDR1 is SGHTA and CDR2 FQGNSA. CDR3 loop: CASTIGGNTDTQYF. The DNA for the CDR3 is TGTGCCAGCACCATAGGGGGGAACACAGATACGCAGTATTTT.

The chain employs TRBV6-2 or TRBV6-3 and TRBJ2-6, with D perhaps assigned TRBD1 or TRBD2 (5 bases each). Germline lookup yields CDR1 MNHEY and CDR2 SVGEGT. CDR3 length equals 15 residues. V lost 2 bases, J lost 4 bases, and 9 bases lay in between. The CDR3 protein is CASSYVGEGANVLTF. The DNA of the CDR3 is TGTGCCAGCAGTTACGTGGGGGAAGGGGCCAACGTCCTGACTTTC.

The sample holds many counts of this clonotype. The chain carries TRBV4-3 and TRBJ2-7; TRBD1 aligns across 8 bases. Germline-derived CDR1 and CDR2 are LGHNA and YSLEER. There are 14 residues in the CDR3. J gave up 4 bases and V 1 base, and 3 bases lay outside the gene matches. CDR3 coding DNA: TGCGCCAGCAGCCAAGGGACAGGGATTTACGAGCAGTACTTC. It translates to CASSQGTGIYEQYF.

This chain links TRBV24-1 with TRBJ2-5; 13 nucleotides align to TRBD2. TRBJ2-1 matches the DNA end more closely, so the J call is doubtful. The CDR3 has 16 amino acids. Germline V gene sequence: CDR1 KGHDR, CDR2 SFDVKD. Here the CDR3 reads CATSEPRTSGRETQFF. Here the CDR3 DNA reads TGTGCCACCAGTGAACCCAGGACTAGCGGGAGAGAGACCCAGTTCTTC.